These 29 T cell receptor beta chains came from one sample sequenced in a study of T cells in Graves' hyperthyroidism and ophthalmopathy. Amplification targeted TCR beta CDR3 regions from RNA transcripts. HTBI primers were the set used in a first-round RT-PCR of the TCR CDR3. TCRdb re-called the multiplex PCR reads through MiXCR, storing one row per CDR3 protein. The sample shows almost 600,000 distinct CDR3 sequences, roughly 14% of them seen only once. The specimen sequenced was blood. The source of these receptors is a woman under 40 with Graves' hyperthyroidism that later progressed to Graves' ophthalmopathy.

The sample holds many counts of this clonotype. The V and J genes are TRBV3-1 and TRBJ1-2; tentatively, D is TRBD1 (6 bases). The CDR3 covers 17 residues. Trimming took 1 base from V and 4 from J, leaving 19 bases between them. Germline V gene lookup returns CDR1 LGHDT and CDR2 YNNKEL (reference sequence). CDR3 coding DNA: TGTGCCAGCAGCCAAGTTGCCCTAACAGGGACGGGCTATGGCTACACCTTC. The encoded protein is CASSQVALTGTGYGYTF.

Of note for this clonotype: A read error is possible here, since a much larger clone lies one base away. The chain recombines TRBV3-1 with TRBJ2-7; TRBD1 agrees at 9 bases. The CDR3 covers 15 residues. Germline CDR1 LGHDT, CDR2 YNNKEL (reference sequence). V lost 1 base to trimming and J lost 2 bases; unmatched junction nucleotides: 3. CDR3 nucleotides: TGTGCCAGCAGCCAAGGACAGGGGGGGGCCTACGAGCAGTACTTC. Residues: CASSQGQGGAYEQYF.

This clonotype has only a few counts. This chain joins TRBV4-1 and TRBJ2-1; no clear D. CDR1 MGHRA and CDR2 YSYEKL come from the germline V gene. Trimming took 0 bases from V and 10 from J, leaving 13 bases between them. The CDR3 runs 14 residues. The CDR3 DNA is TGCGCCAGCAGCCAAGAAAAGGTCCGTTTGGAGCAGTTCTTC. Protein sequence: CASSQEKVRLEQFF.

This clonotype came up many times. V is TRBV19 and J is TRBJ2-2; D call uncertain. Germline loops: CDR1 LNHDA, CDR2 SQIVND (reference sequence). The CDR3 is made up of 13 amino acids. V lost 6 bases and J lost 2, with 7 bases in between. The CDR3 spells CASRPGNTGELFF. DNA for the CDR3: TGTGCCAGTAGACCGGGTAACACCGGGGAGCTGTTTTTT.

The genes are TRBV12-3 or TRBV12-4 and TRBJ2-7, with TRBD1 matching 7 bases. The ends lost 3 bases at V and 0 bases at J; junction bases unmatched: 14. The CDR3 runs 18 residues. The CDR3 loop reads CASSFPDEGQSYSYEQYF. The CDR3, as DNA: TGTGCCAGCAGTTTTCCGGATGAGGGACAGAGTTACTCCTACGAGCAGTACTTC.

This clonotype was observed at least ten times. This chain connects TRBV20-1 to TRBJ2-1; 9 bases align to TRBD1. The germline V gene has CDR1 DFQATT and CDR2 SNEGSKA (reference sequence). After removal of 1 base from V and 7 bases from J, the junction contained 5 bases not matched to a gene. This CDR3 spans 14 amino acids. CDR3 sequence reads: CSARVWDRENEQFF. The CDR3 coding sequence is TGCAGTGCTAGAGTTTGGGACAGGGAAAATGAGCAGTTCTTC.

Many counts were recorded for this clonotype. The V gene is TRBV20-1, the J gene TRBJ2-5, with 9 bases that match TRBD2. Germline V gene lookup returns CDR1 DFQATT and CDR2 SNEGSKA (reference sequence). CDR3 length: 12 residues. V was pared by 8 bases and J by 7 bases, with 8 bases of the junction left unmatched. CDR3 amino acids: CSSRAGGGTQYF. The CDR3 DNA is TGCAGTTCGCGAGCGGGAGGAGGGACCCAGTACTTC.

This chain connects TRBV28 to TRBJ2-7; D may be TRBD1 (6 bases). This CDR3 has 14 residues. The germline CDR1 and CDR2 sequences are MDHEN and SYDVKM. The V end lost 3 bases, the J end lost 5 bases, and 14 bases lay between the germline ends. This CDR3 reads CASSLDSGFDEQYF. The CDR3 coding sequence is TGTGCCAGCAGTTTGGACAGTGGGTTCGACGAGCAGTACTTC. The complete variable domain, with remaining parts taken from reference TRBV28 and TRBJ2-7, reads DVKVTQSSRYLVKRTGEKVFLECVQDMDHENMFWYRQDPGLGLRLIYFSYDVKMKEKGDIPEGYSVSREKKERFSLILESASTNQTSMYLCASSLDSGFDEQYFGPGTRLTVT.

The chain uses TRBV7-6 and TRBJ1-3; 7 nucleotides agree with TRBD1. J was trimmed by 4 bases and V by 2 bases; bases with no gene match: 2. In germline, CDR1 is SGHVS, CDR2 FNYEAQ. This CDR3 has 14 residues. CDR3 amino acids: CASSLQDRGNTIYF. CDR3 nucleotide sequence: TGTGCCAGCAGCTTACAGGACAGGGGAAACACCATATATTTT.

This clonotype occurred a few times. The chain is built from TRBV6-5 and TRBJ2-6; the match to TRBD2 covers 13 bases. Germline lookup yields CDR1 MNHEY and CDR2 SVGAGI. The CDR3 spans 17 residues. Trimming at V came to 7 bases and at J to 1 base, leaving 4 bases not matched to a gene. The CDR3 bases are TGTGCCAGCACCGGACTAGCGGGAGTTTCTGGGGCCAACGTCCTGACTTTC. Its translation is CASTGLAGVSGANVLTF.

This clonotype appeared many times. The rearrangement uses TRBV6-1 and TRBJ1-5; D not resolved. Per the germline V gene, CDR1 is MNHNS and CDR2 is SASEGT. The CDR3 has 13 residues. V was pared by 5 bases and J by 3 bases, with 8 bases between. CDR3 DNA sequence: TGTGCCAGCAGTTTCAACACCAATCAGCCCCAGCATTTT. This sequence encodes CASSFNTNQPQHF.

This clonotype turned up a few times. The gene calls are TRBV19 and TRBJ1-3; perhaps TRBD1 as D (5 bases). Trimming removed 5 bases at V and 5 bases at J, with 13 bases between. Germline V gene data show CDR1 as LNHDA and CDR2 as SQIVND (reference sequence). The CDR3 is 14 amino acids. Here the CDR3 DNA reads TGTGCCAGTAGTCAGACAGCGGGACGAAACACCATATATTTT. Translating it yields CASSQTAGRNTIYF.

The table lists this clonotype with many counts. This chain uses TRBV30 with TRBJ2-3; a weak D match, TRBD1 (6 bases). The CDR3 loop spans 15 amino acids. V lost 3 bases and J lost 2, with 15 bases in between. Germline CDR1 is GTSNPN and CDR2 is SVGIG (reference sequence). The DNA for the CDR3 is TGTGCCTGGAGCTTAGGGGGTCGGTACACAGATACGCAGTATTTT. Translating gives CAWSLGGRYTDTQYF. The whole variable domain, remainder taken from reference TRBV30 and TRBJ2-3, is SQTIHQWPATLVQPVGSPLSLECTVEGTSNPNLYWYRQAAGRGLQLLFYSVGIGQISSEVPQNLSASRPQDRQFILSSKKLLLSDSGFYLCAWSLGGRYTDTQYFGPGTRLTVL.

This clonotype appeared a few times. At one end the junction does not follow the germline gene, possibly because of a read error. The chain combines TRBV28 with TRBJ1-2; 9 nucleotides agree with TRBD1. This CDR3 is built from 13 residues. Per germline, CDR1 MDHEN and CDR2 SYDVKM. The CDR3 nucleotides are TGTGCCAGCAGTTCCCGGGACAGGGTCCTTCTGCCCTTC. Translated: CASSSRDRVLLPF.

This clonotype was picked up a small number of times. The V gene is TRBV19, the J gene TRBJ2-4; 8 bases fit TRBD1. This CDR3 has 14 residues. Germline CDR1 LNHDA, CDR2 SQIVND (reference sequence). J gave up 5 bases and V 7 bases, and 7 bases lay outside the gene matches. CDR3 DNA sequence: TGTGCCAGTAAAGCAGGGGGCTTGGAAAACATTCAGTACTTC. Its translation: CASKAGGLENIQYF.

This clonotype has a count of ten or more. A junction end diverges from the germline sequence, so it may reflect a read error. The J gene is TRBJ2-2, the V gene TRBV7-7; D gene uncertain. Germline assignment: CDR1 SSHAT and CDR2 FNYEAQ (reference sequence). The CDR3 contains 17 residues. CDR3 protein: CASSLPGQSANTGELFF. The CDR3 DNA reads as TGTGCTAGCAGCCTTCCAGGCCAGTCAGCGAACACCGGGGAGCTGTTTTTT. Full variable domain (missing parts from reference TRBV7-7 and TRBJ2-2): GAGVSQSPRYKVTKRGQDVTLRCDPISSHATLYWYQQALGQGPEFLTYFNYEAQPDKSGLPSDRFSAERPEGSISTLTIQRTEQRDSAMYRCASSLPGQSANTGELFFGEGSRLTVL.

The chain joins TRBV7-9 to TRBJ2-7, with 8 bases identical to TRBD2. The germline gives CDR1 SEHNR, CDR2 FQNEAQ (reference sequence). Losses at the gene ends were 6 bases for V and 0 bases for J; bases not matched to a gene: 10. The CDR3 runs to 16 residues. CDR3 bases: TGTGCCAGCAGTTCAACTTCCGGGACTAGCTCCTACGAGCAGTACTTC. Its translation: CASSSTSGTSSYEQYF.

Many counts were recorded for this clonotype. The J gene is TRBJ2-7, the V gene TRBV12-5; 7 bases agree with TRBD1. Germline V lookup: CDR1 LGHNT, CDR2 FRNRAP. The CDR3 is made up of 13 amino acids. V shed 6 bases, J shed 2 bases, and the junction held 4 bases outside the gene matches. In nucleotides, the CDR3 is TGTGCTAGTGGGGCAGACAGGGCCTACGAGCAGTACTTC. Its translation is CASGADRAYEQYF.

The chain employs TRBV24-1 and TRBJ2-3; D is uncertain. The V gene's germline CDR1 is KGHDR and CDR2 SFDVKD. V lost 4 bases and J lost 2, with 6 bases in between. The CDR3 sequence is 13 residues long. CDR3 nucleotide sequence: TGTGCCACCAGTGAAATTAACACAGATACGCAGTATTTT. Protein product: CATSEINTDTQYF.

The table lists this clonotype with a few counts. One end of the junction is discordant with germline, which a read error may explain. The chain is built from TRBV18 and TRBJ2-5; D is perhaps TRBD1 or TRBD2 (5 bases each). Germline lookup yields CDR1 KGHSH and CDR2 LQKENI. The CDR3 length is 11 residues. Here the CDR3 reads CASSPQEAQYF. The CDR3 nucleotides are TGTGCCAGCTCTCCACAGGAGGCCCAGTACTTC.

This clonotype was observed many times. The chain employs TRBV10-2 and TRBJ2-7, with TRBD1 matching 10 bases. V trimming: 7 bases; J trimming: 4 bases; junction bases outside the gene matches: 7. Germline V gives CDR1 WSHSY, CDR2 SAAADI. The CDR3 is made up of 14 amino acids. This CDR3 reads CASTGTGVGYEQYF. CDR3 nucleotide sequence: TGCGCCAGCACCGGGACAGGGGTTGGGTACGAGCAGTACTTC.

This clonotype was counted ten times or more. The chain has TRBV6-1 and TRBJ2-1, with a weak D call TRBD1 (6 bases). Germline V gives CDR1 MNHNS, CDR2 SASEGT. Trimming took off 2 bases at V and 8 bases at J, with 16 bases between the two ends. The CDR3 contains 15 residues. For the CDR3, the DNA is TGTGCCAGCAGTGAATTAGGGGGAGTTCGCGATGAGCAGTTCTTC. It encodes CASSELGGVRDEQFF.

The sample holds many counts of this clonotype. J is TRBJ1-2 and V is TRBV28; TRBD1 is a possible D gene (6 bases). V was shortened by 6 bases and J by 8 bases, with 28 bases between the two germline ends. The V gene's germline CDR1 is MDHEN and CDR2 SYDVKM. The CDR3 covers 17 residues. DNA of the CDR3: TGTGCCAGCAGCCGATCCACGACCCAAGACAGGCCTAGGGGCTACACCTTC. Residues: CASSRSTTQDRPRGYTF.

The table lists this clonotype with many counts. The chain is built from TRBV2 and TRBJ2-1; D is possibly TRBD2 (6 bases). The CDR3 contains 14 residues. The V end lost 6 bases, the J end lost 6 bases, and 15 bases lay between the germline ends. Germline V gene lookup returns CDR1 SNHLY and CDR2 FYNNEI. The CDR3 coding sequence is TGTGCCAGCAGCCCTAGCGACGGCCCCAATGAGCAGTTCTTC. Protein sequence: CASSPSDGPNEQFF.

The sample holds many counts of this clonotype. The chain combines TRBV20-1 with TRBJ2-7, with TRBD1 matching 7 bases. The CDR3 spans 16 residues. Germline V gives CDR1 DFQATT, CDR2 SNEGSKA (reference sequence). V was pared by 5 bases and J by 5 bases, with 18 bases of the junction left unmatched. The CDR3 bases are TGCAGTGCTTGGGAAACCCAGACAGGGACGAGACACGAGCAGTACTTC. This sequence encodes CSAWETQTGTRHEQYF.

This clonotype showed up many times. The rearrangement uses TRBV12-3 or TRBV12-4 and TRBJ2-5; weak D call: TRBD2 (6 bases). The V end was cut by 6 bases, the J end by 7 bases, with 15 bases between. The CDR3 loop spans 13 amino acids. CDR3 in amino acids: CASRPAGFGTQYF. DNA of the CDR3: TGTGCCAGCAGGCCAGCGGGCTTTGGGACCCAGTACTTC.

This clonotype was seen many times. The chain couples TRBV4-1 to TRBJ2-7; TRBD1 matches 10 bases. From germline, CDR1 is MGHRA and CDR2 YSYEKL. The CDR3 totals 14 residues. With V trimmed by 4 bases and J by 7 bases, 7 bases remained unmatched. For the CDR3, the DNA is TGCGCCAGCAGCCTCCGACAGGGGGCGGGGGAGCAGTACTTC. Protein sequence: CASSLRQGAGEQYF.

The rearrangement uses TRBV19 and TRBJ1-4, with unresolved D. The length of the CDR3 is 14 residues. The germline V and J ends were trimmed by 7 bases and 7 bases, with 16 bases remaining between them. CDR1 is LNHDA and CDR2 is SQIVND in the germline V gene (reference sequence). Here the CDR3 DNA reads TGTGCCAGTAAGGGCACTGGCTTCACTGAAAAACTGTTTTTT. It is translated as CASKGTGFTEKLFF. The complete variable domain, with remaining parts taken from reference TRBV19 and TRBJ1-4, reads DGGITQSPKYLFRKEGQNVTLSCEQNLNHDAMYWYRQDPGQGLRLIYYSQIVNDFQKGDIAEGYSVSREKKESFPLTVTSAQKNPTAFYLCASKGTGFTEKLFFGSGTQLSVL.

This clonotype was counted ten times or more. CDR3: CATSEPSGTYNEQFF. CDR3 coding DNA: TGTGCCACCAGTGAACCTAGCGGGACCTACAATGAGCAGTTCTTC. The chain has TRBV24-1 and TRBJ2-1, with TRBD2 matching 9 bases. Germline V gives CDR1 KGHDR, CDR2 SFDVKD. The CDR3 loop spans 15 amino acids. Trimming removed 4 bases from V and 2 bases from J; junction bases left unmatched: 2.